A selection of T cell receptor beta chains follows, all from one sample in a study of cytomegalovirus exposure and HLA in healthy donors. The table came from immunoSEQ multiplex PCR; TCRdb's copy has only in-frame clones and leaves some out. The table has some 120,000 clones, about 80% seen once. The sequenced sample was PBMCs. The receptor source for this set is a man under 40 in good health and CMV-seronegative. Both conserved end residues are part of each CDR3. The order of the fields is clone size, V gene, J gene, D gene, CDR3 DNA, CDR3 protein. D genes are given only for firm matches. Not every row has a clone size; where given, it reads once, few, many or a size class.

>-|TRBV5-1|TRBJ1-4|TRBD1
TGCGCCAGCAGCTTGGGGGACAGACTCTTAGCTGAAAAACTGTTTTTT
CASSLGDRLLAEKLFF
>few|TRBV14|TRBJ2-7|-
TGTGCCAGCAGCCAAGGACAGGACTGGGCCGAGCAGTACTTC
CASSQGQDWAEQYF
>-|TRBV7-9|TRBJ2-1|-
TGTGCCAGCAGCCCTGGATCGAGGGTCTACAATGAGCAGTTCTTC
CASSPGSRVYNEQFF
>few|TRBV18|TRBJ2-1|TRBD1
TGTGCCAGCTCCGAAGACGGGACAGGGGGCTCTATCTCCTACAATGAGCAGTTCTTC
CASSEDGTGGSISYNEQFF
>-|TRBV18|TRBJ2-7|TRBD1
TGTGCCAGCTCACCGTTACCGGGACAGGGGTCTGTCGAGCAGTACTTC
CASSPLPGQGSVEQYF
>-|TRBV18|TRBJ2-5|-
TGTGCCAGCTCCCTGTACCAAGAGACCCAGTACTTC
CASSLYQETQYF
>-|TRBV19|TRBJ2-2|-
TGTGCCAGTAGACCGGACAGTCCGATAACGAACACCGGGGAGCTGTTTTTT
CASRPDSPITNTGELFF
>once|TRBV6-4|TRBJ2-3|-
TGTGCCAGCAGTAGGGGACTTGGCACAGATACGCAGTATTTT
CASSRGLGTDTQYF
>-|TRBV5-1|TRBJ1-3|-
TGCGCCAGCAGCTTGGGGGGGGGCACAGCTGGAAACACCATATATTTT
CASSLGGGTAGNTIYF
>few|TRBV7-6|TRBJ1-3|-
TGTGCCAGCAGCTCGGCGCAGGGCTCTGGAAACACCATATATTTT
CASSSAQGSGNTIYF
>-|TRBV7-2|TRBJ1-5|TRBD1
TGTGCCAGCAGCTCACGGACAGGGTACGCTCAGCCCCAGCATTTT
CASSSRTGYAQPQHF
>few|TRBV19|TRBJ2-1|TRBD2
TGTGCCAGTACTGAGCTAGCGGGGGCCCGGTTCTTC
CASTELAGARFF
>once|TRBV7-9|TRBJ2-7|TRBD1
TGTGCCAGCAGCTTCGGACAGGGGGTGGACTACGAGCAGTACTTC
CASSFGQGVDYEQYF
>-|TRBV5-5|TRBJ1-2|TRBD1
TGTGCCAGCAGTCGAGGGACAGGGGGCGCAGGATATGGCTACACCTTC
CASSRGTGGAGYGYTF
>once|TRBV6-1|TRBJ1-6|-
TGTGCCAGCAGCGATAGCTCTTATAATTCACCCCTCCACTTT
CASSDSSYNSPLHF
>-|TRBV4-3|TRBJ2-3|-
TGCGCCAGCAGCCAAGATAGCCGGCAGATCATTAGCACAGATACGCAGTATTTT
CASSQDSRQIISTDTQYF
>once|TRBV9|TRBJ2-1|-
TGTGCCAGCAGCGTAGAGTTGAGGCAGATCTCCTACAATGAGCAGTTCTTC
CASSVELRQISYNEQFF
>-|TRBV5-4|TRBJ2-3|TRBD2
TGTGCCAGCAGCTTGGCGAAGCGGGACCTGATTCCAAATACGCAGTATTTT
CASSLAKRDLIPNTQYF